This T cell receptor (beta chain) was retrieved from a study of T cell responses to AZD1222 COVID-19 vaccine. As regards this clone: Its antigen is undetermined.

The table came from immunoSEQ multiplex PCR; TCRdb's copy has only in-frame clones and leaves some out. The sample consists of around 180,000 clones, around 86% of them appearing once. The CDR3 is 14 amino acids. The germline gives CDR1 SGHRS, CDR2 YFSETQ. Trimming cost V 4 bases and J 6 bases; bases outside gene matches: 6. Study-wide results and caveats: It was only a handful of AZD1222 recipients who were seropositive at baseline. Donors were mostly white British, more females; clonal diversity possibly underestimated. Spike-specific TCR breadth rose after two AZD1222 doses, and depth rose as well. Dominant CD4 TCR responses targeted spike regions 160-218 and 743-854.

The clonotype originates from an adult in good health. The rearrangement links TRBV5-1 to TRBJ2-7; 11 bases line up with TRBD2. The sequencing here drew on peripheral blood, taken on day 0 of MenACWY control vaccination. The CDR3 protein is CASSALAGEVEQYF. DNA for the CDR3: TGCGCCAGCAGCGCACTAGCGGGAGAGGTCGAGCAGTACTTC.